The 17 T cell receptor beta chains below were found in one sample sequenced in a study of blood T cell repertoires in COVID-19. Sequencing was performed with immunoSEQ multiplex PCR; in TCRdb, only in-frame clones are kept and a portion is missing. The profile covers tens of thousands of clones, with over 65% appearing a single time and more than 14% taken by the ten largest. The material sequenced was peripheral blood. The receptors originated from a woman aged 70-85 years with acute or convalescent COVID-19.

The chain employs TRBV5-1 and TRBJ2-2, with D possibly matching TRBD1 (5 bases). CDR1 SGHRS and CDR2 YFSETQ come from the germline V gene. V was clipped by 0 bases and J by 1 base, with 10 bases between them. The CDR3 spans 16 residues. CDR3 loop: CASSLVPTENTGELFF. CDR3 nucleotide sequence: TGCGCCAGCAGCTTGGTGCCGACAGAGAACACCGGGGAGCTGTTTTTT.

The chain recombines TRBV11-2 with TRBJ2-3; the D gene is possibly TRBD1 (5 bases). Germline loops: CDR1 SGHAT, CDR2 FQNNGV. This CDR3 region has 14 residues. Trimming stripped 8 bases from V and 0 bases from J, with 12 bases between. CDR3 protein: CASEKTASTDTQYF. The CDR3 bases are TGTGCCAGCGAGAAGACAGCGAGCACAGATACGCAGTATTTT.

The chain employs TRBV27 and TRBJ1-2, with 9 bases aligning to TRBD1. Trimming took 4 bases from V and 0 from J; bases not matched to a gene: 6. Germline V gives CDR1 MNHEY, CDR2 SMNVEV (reference sequence). The length of the CDR3 is 16 residues. As DNA, the CDR3 is TGTGCCAGCAGTTATCGCCGACAGGGGGCTAACTATGGCTACACCTTC. It encodes CASSYRRQGANYGYTF.

This clone was detected only once. The chain employs TRBV7-6 and TRBJ1-2; the D is unclear. Germline V CDR1 and CDR2: SGHVS, FNYEAQ. The CDR3 sequence is 14 residues long. V gave up 5 bases and J gave up 7 bases, with 17 bases separating them. The CDR3 protein is CASSPLGALGGYTF. The CDR3 DNA reads as TGTGCCAGCAGCCCTCTGGGAGCGCTTGGTGGCTACACCTTC.

The CDR3 region is CASSRGTSGNLETQYF. DNA for the CDR3: TGTGCCAGCTCCCGTGGGACTAGCGGGAATTTAGAGACCCAGTACTTC. The chain employs TRBV18 and TRBJ2-5, with 13 bases aligning to TRBD2. CDR1 and CDR2 from the germline V gene are KGHSH and LQKENI. J was trimmed by 4 bases and V by 6 bases; bases with no gene match: 8. CDR3 length equals 16 residues.

J is TRBJ1-2 and V is TRBV5-1; 7 bases fit TRBD1. Germline V CDR1 and CDR2: SGHRS, YFSETQ. This CDR3 region has 15 residues. Germline trimming cut 1 base from V and 1 base from J; bases unmatched to any gene: 4. The CDR3, as DNA: TGCGCCAGCAGCTTGCCGGGACAGAGTAACTATGGCTACACCTTC. It specifies CASSLPGQSNYGYTF. Combining the CDR3 with reference TRBV5-1 and TRBJ1-2 gives the whole variable domain KAGVTQTPRYLIKTRGQQVTLSCSPISGHRSVSWYQQTPGQGLQFLFEYFSETQRNKGNFPGRFSGRQFSNSRSEMNVSTLELGDSALYLCASSLPGQSNYGYTFGSGTRLTVV.

The gene calls are TRBV4-3 and TRBJ2-2, with D possibly TRBD2 on 6 matching bases. CDR1 is LGHNA, CDR2 YSLEER, per germline. The V end was cut by 4 bases, the J end by 5 bases, with 14 bases between. The CDR3 totals 15 residues. CDR3: CASSLRTTGTGELFF. Here the CDR3 DNA reads TGCGCCAGCAGCCTTAGGACTACCGGGACCGGGGAGCTGTTTTTT.

The V call is TRBV4-1, the J call TRBJ2-1, with 10 bases matching TRBD1. From germline, CDR1 is MGHRA and CDR2 YSYEKL. V lost 1 base and J lost 6; bases outside the gene matches: 12. The CDR3 length is 18 residues. The CDR3: CASSQGALGQGYLNEQFF. Here the CDR3 DNA reads TGCGCCAGCAGCCAAGGAGCATTGGGACAGGGGTATCTCAATGAGCAGTTCTTC.

This clone was observed at least ten times. The V call is TRBV5-1, the J call TRBJ1-2; D possibly corresponds to TRBD1 (5 bases). V dropped 4 bases and J dropped 2 bases, with 12 bases sitting between them. Germline V gene lookup returns CDR1 SGHRS and CDR2 YFSETQ. The length of the CDR3 is 14 residues. The chain's CDR3 is CASSPGYSNYGYTF. The CDR3 coding sequence is TGCGCCAGCAGCCCAGGGTATTCCAACTATGGCTACACCTTC.

The rearrangement joins TRBV30 to TRBJ2-2, with D hard to call. Germline CDR1 and CDR2: GTSNPN and SVGIG (reference sequence). The CDR3 consists of 11 residues. V lost 8 bases and J lost 6, with 10 bases in between. The CDR3: CARWAAGELFF. Written as DNA, the CDR3 is TGTGCCCGGTGGGCAGCCGGGGAGCTGTTTTTT.

The chain is built from TRBV5-1 and TRBJ2-7; 11 nucleotides line up with TRBD1. This CDR3 contains 14 residues. Germline-derived CDR1 and CDR2 are SGHRS and YFSETQ. After removal of 1 base from V and 6 bases from J, the junction contained 3 bases not matched to a gene. The CDR3 sequence is CASSLSGTGGEQYV. CDR3 bases: TGCGCCAGCAGCTTGTCCGGGACAGGGGGCGAGCAGTACGTC.

This sequence joins TRBV10-1 and TRBJ2-2; D may be TRBD1 (6 bases). Trimming removed 0 bases from V and 7 bases from J, with 15 bases in between. This CDR3 has 16 residues. Germline V gene lookup returns CDR1 WNHNN and CDR2 SYGVQD (reference sequence). The CDR3 region is CASSESYRVRNGELFF. CDR3 DNA: TGCGCCAGCAGTGAGTCATACAGGGTAAGGAACGGGGAGCTGTTTTTT.

The chain uses TRBV4-1 and TRBJ2-5; possible D gene TRBD2, 5 bases. V dropped 2 bases and J dropped 2 bases, with 9 bases sitting between them. CDR1 is MGHRA, CDR2 YSYEKL, per germline. This CDR3 is 14 amino acids long. CDR3 DNA sequence: TGCGCCAGCAGCCAAATAGGAGGTCAAGAGACCCAGTACTTC. Translating it yields CASSQIGGQETQYF.

The rearrangement links TRBV28 to TRBJ2-1, with a possible D match to TRBD2 (6 bases). The V and J ends lost 1 base and 5 bases respectively, with 12 bases between them. The CDR3 totals 15 residues. CDR1 and CDR2 (germline): MDHEN, SYDVKM. For the CDR3, the DNA is TGTGCCAGCAGTTTATTCACGCGGGGCCACAATGAGCAGTTCTTC. Amino acid sequence: CASSLFTRGHNEQFF. The variable domain in full, completed from reference TRBV28 and TRBJ2-1, reads DVKVTQSSRYLVKRTGEKVFLECVQDMDHENMFWYRQDPGLGLRLIYFSYDVKMKEKGDIPEGYSVSREKKERFSLILESASTNQTSMYLCASSLFTRGHNEQFFGPGTRLTVL.

The genes are TRBV5-6 and TRBJ2-1, with 7 bases matching TRBD2. V lost 2 bases, J lost 9 bases, and 14 bases stayed unmatched. The CDR3 has 16 amino acids. Germline assignment: CDR1 SGHDT and CDR2 YYEEEE. Here the CDR3 DNA reads TGTGCCAGCAGCTTACCGGTTGCGGGAGTAACGGTTGAGCAGTTCTTC. Its protein is CASSLPVAGVTVEQFF.

The chain is built from TRBV6-6 and TRBJ1-3; D call uncertain. The CDR3 contains 18 residues. Germline CDR1 is MNHNY and CDR2 is SVGAGI (reference sequence). V was cut by 5 bases and J by 1 base, with 21 bases left in between. DNA for the CDR3: TGTGCCAGCAGTCGGGGAGACCCTCGCCAACGATCTGGAAACACCATATATTTT. Protein sequence: CASSRGDPRQRSGNTIYF.

This sequence joins TRBV5-4 and TRBJ2-3; 10 nucleotides align to TRBD2. The length of the CDR3 is 18 residues. The V gene end was trimmed by 2 bases and the J gene end by 4 bases; junction bases not matched to a gene: 13. From germline, CDR1 is SGHNT and CDR2 YYREEE (reference sequence). CDR3 in amino acids: CASSFEEKAGGHSDTQYF. The CDR3 coding sequence is TGTGCCAGCAGCTTCGAGGAAAAAGCGGGGGGGCATTCAGATACGCAGTATTTT.